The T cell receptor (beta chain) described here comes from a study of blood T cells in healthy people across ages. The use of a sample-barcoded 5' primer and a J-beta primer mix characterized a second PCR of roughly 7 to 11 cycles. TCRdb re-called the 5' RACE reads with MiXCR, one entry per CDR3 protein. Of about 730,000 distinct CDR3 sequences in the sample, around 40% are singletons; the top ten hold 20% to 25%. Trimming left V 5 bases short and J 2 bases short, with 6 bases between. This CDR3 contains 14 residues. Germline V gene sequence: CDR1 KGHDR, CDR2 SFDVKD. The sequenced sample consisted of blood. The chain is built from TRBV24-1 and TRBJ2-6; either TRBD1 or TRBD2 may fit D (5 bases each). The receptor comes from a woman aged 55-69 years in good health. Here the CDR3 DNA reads TGTGCCACCAGTGGGGGGACTGGGGCCAACGTCCTGACTTTC. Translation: CATSGGTGANVLTF.